Reported below is one TCR beta chain. Germline lookup yields CDR1 SNHLY and CDR2 FYNNEI. This CDR3 has 14 residues. Losses at the gene ends were 6 bases for V and 6 bases for J; bases not matched to a gene: 6. Repertoires were generated with immunoSEQ multiplex PCR, while TCRdb's copy carries only in-frame clones and drops some. Of roughly 130,000 clones detected, about nine tenths appear once; the ten largest clones hold more than 2%. This entry comes from a study of control samples from healthy donors and cancer patients. The sequencing sample was made of blood. The gene calls are TRBV2 and TRBJ1-4; 8 bases map to TRBD1. This clonotype originated in a man between 18 and 29 years old in good health. For the CDR3, the DNA is TGTGCCAGCAGGGAGACAGGGGCTGATGAAAAACTGTTTTTT. Protein product: CASRETGADEKLFF.